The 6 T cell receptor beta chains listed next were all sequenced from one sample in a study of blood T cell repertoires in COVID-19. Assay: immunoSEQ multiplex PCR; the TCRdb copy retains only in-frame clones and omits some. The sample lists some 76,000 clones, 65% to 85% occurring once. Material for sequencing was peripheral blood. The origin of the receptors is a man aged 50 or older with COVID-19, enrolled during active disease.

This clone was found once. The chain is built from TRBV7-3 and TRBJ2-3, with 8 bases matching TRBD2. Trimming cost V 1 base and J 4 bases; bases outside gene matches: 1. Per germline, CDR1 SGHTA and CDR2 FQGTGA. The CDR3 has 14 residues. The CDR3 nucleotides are TGTGCCAGCAGCTTAAAAGCGGGAGCAGATACGCAGTATTTT. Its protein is CASSLKAGADTQYF.

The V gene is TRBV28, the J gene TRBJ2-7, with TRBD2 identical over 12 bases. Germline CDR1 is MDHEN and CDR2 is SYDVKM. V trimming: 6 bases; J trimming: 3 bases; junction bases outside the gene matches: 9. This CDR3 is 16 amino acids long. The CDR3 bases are TGTGCCAGCAGCGGGACTAGCGGGTCCTCATACTACGAGCAGTACTTC. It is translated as CASSGTSGSSYYEQYF.

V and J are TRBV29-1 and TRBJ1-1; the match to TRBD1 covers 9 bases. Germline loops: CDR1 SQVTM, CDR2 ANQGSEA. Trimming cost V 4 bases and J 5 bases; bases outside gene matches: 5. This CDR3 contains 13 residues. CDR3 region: CSVANRGRTEAFF. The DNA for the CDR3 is TGCAGCGTTGCAAACAGGGGGCGAACTGAAGCTTTCTTT.

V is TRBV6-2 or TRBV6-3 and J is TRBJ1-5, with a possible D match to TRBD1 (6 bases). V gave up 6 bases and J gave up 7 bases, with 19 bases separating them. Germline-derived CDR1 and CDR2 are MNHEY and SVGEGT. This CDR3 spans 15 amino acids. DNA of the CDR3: TGTGCCAGCAGCAACGGCGGGGGGCTAGGGCAGCCCCAGCATTTT. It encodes CASSNGGGLGQPQHF.

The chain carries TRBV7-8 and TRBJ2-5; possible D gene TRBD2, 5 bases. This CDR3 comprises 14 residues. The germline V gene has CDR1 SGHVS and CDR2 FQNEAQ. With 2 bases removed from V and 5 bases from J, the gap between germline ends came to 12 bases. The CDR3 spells CASSLYLRGETQYF. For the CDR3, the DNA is TGTGCCAGCAGCTTATACCTTCGAGGGGAGACCCAGTACTTC.

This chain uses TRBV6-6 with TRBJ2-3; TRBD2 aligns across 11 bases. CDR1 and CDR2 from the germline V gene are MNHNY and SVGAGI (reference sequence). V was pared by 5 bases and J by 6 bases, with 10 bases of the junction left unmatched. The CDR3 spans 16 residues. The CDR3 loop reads CASSTILAGVSDTQYF. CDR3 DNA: TGTGCCAGCAGTACCATACTAGCGGGAGTGTCGGATACGCAGTATTTT.